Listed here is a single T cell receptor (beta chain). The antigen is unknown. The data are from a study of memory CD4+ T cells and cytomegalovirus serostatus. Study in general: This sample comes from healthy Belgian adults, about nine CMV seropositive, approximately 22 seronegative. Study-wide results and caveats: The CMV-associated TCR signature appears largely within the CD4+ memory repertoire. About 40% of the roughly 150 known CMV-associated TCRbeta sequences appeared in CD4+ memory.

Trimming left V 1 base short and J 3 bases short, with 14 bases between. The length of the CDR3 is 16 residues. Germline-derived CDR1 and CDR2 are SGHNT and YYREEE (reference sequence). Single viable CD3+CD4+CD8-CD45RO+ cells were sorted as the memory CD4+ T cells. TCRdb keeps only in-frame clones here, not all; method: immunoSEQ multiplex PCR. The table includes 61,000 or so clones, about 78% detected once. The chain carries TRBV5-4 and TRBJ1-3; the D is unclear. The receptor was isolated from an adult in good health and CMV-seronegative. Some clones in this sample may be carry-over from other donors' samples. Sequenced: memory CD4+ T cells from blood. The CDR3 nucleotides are TGTGCCAGCAGCTTGCCCCTAACGGAGGGTGGAAACACCATATATTTT. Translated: CASSLPLTEGGNTIYF.